This T cell receptor (beta chain) came from a study of T cell repertoires in cytomegalovirus infection. On the study more broadly: Recently identified HLA-C-restricted and well-studied HLA-B-restricted CMV epitopes were used.

Whole-study findings and limits: There were HLA-C-restricted CMV-specific TCR beta clonotypes dominating the ex vivo response. Based on cumulative public TCR beta family frequency, carriers of CMV plus the relevant HLA were identified.

As regards this clonotype: As yet, its antigen is unknown.

J lost 6 bases, V lost 2 bases, and 11 bases had no gene match. Germline V gene sequence: CDR1 MNHEY, CDR2 SMNVEV (reference sequence). The CDR3 is 17 residues long. Each CDR3 protein gets one entry after TCRdb re-called the reads with MiXCR. The data hold some 940,000 distinct CDR3 sequences, with under 40% observed a single time. This specimen was cultured CD8+ T cells from PBMCs, taken from culture after CMV antigen stimulation. The chain is built from TRBV27 and TRBJ2-3, with 10 bases identical to TRBD2. The receptor's source is a human donor in good health (CMV status not recorded). Some clones in this sample may be carry-over from other donors' samples. CDR3 DNA sequence: TGTGCCAGCAGTTTAGTTCCTAAGCGGGGGGGCCACGATACGCAGTATTTT. Residues: CASSLVPKRGGHDTQYF.